This T cell receptor beta chain was profiled in a study of cytomegalovirus exposure and HLA in healthy donors. General study results and limits: Looking again later, the authors saw that most CMV-associated TCR beta chains seemed HLA-restricted. Per a prior analysis, the majority of TCR beta V segments were productive roughly 87% or roughly 30% of the time.

Per germline, CDR1 LNHDA and CDR2 SQIVND (reference sequence). The CDR3 length is 15 residues. V trimming: 10 bases; J trimming: 5 bases; junction bases outside the gene matches: 15. 13 Jbeta primers and 60 Vbeta primers were used for the PCR. This table comes from immunoSEQ multiplex PCR, and its TCRdb copy is limited to in-frame clones, with some not included. Its table lists under 40,000 clones. Worth noting for this clone: The antigen remains unidentified.

Sequencing was carried out using PBMCs. This TCR was recovered from a female donor in good health and CMV-seronegative. The chain links TRBV19 to TRBJ1-2, with TRBD1 matching 8 bases. CDR3 amino acids: CATRDRQGQAYGYTF. DNA of the CDR3: TGTGCCACCAGGGACAGGCAAGGACAAGCGTATGGCTACACCTTC.